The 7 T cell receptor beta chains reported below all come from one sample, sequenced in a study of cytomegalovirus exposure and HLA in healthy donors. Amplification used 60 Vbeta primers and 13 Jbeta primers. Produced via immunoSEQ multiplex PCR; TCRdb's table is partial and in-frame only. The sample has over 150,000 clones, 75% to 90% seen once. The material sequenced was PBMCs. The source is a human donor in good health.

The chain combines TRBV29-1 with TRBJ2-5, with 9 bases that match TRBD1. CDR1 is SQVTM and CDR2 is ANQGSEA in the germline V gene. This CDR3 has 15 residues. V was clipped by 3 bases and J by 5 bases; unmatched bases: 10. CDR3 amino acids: CSVDGTGRGVETQYF. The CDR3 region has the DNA TGCAGCGTTGACGGGACAGGGAGGGGGGTGGAGACCCAGTACTTC. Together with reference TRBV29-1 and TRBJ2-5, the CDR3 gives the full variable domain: SAVISQKPSRDICQRGTSLTIQCQVDSQVTMMFWYRQQPGQSLTLIATANQGSEATYESGFVIDKFPISRPNLTFSTLTVSNMSPEDSSIYLCSVDGTGRGVETQYFGPGTRLLVL.

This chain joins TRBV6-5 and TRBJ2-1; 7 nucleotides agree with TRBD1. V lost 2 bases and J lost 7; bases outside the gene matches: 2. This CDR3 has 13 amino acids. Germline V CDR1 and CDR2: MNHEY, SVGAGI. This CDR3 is CASSYRGLNEQFF. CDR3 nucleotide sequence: TGTGCCAGCAGTTACAGGGGGCTAAATGAGCAGTTCTTC.

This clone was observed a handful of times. CDR3 bases: TGTGCCAGCAGCTTGGACAGGGGGTTCACAGATACGCAGTATTTT. Its translation is CASSLDRGFTDTQYF. The chain has TRBV5-4 and TRBJ2-3, with 8 bases aligning to TRBD1. Trimming removed 0 bases from V and 2 bases from J; junction bases left unmatched: 2. The CDR3 has 15 residues. Germline V CDR1 and CDR2: SGHNT, YYREEE (reference sequence). The full variable domain, its missing parts supplied by reference TRBV5-4 and TRBJ2-3, is ETGVTQSPTHLIKTRGQQVTLRCSSQSGHNTVSWYQQALGQGPQFIFQYYREEENGRGNFPPRFSGLQFPNYSSELNVNALELDDSALYLCASSLDRGFTDTQYFGPGTRLTVL.

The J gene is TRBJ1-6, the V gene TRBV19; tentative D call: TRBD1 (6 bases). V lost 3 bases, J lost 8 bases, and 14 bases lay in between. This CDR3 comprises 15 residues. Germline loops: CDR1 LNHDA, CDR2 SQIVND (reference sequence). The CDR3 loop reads CASSIGNRVDSPLHF. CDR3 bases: TGTGCCAGTAGTATCGGGAACAGGGTGGATTCACCCCTCCACTTT.

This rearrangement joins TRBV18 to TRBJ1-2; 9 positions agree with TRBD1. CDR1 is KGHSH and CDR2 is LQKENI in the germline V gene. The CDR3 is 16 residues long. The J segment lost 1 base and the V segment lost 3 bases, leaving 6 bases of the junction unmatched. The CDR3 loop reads CASSPTGQGHNYGYTF. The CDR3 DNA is TGTGCCAGCTCACCCACGGGACAGGGCCATAACTATGGCTACACCTTC. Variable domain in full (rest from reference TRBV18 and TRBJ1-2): NAGVMQNPRHLVRRRGQEARLRCSPMKGHSHVYWYRQLPEEGLKFMVYLQKENIIDESGMPKERFSAEFPKEGPSILRIQQVVRGDSAAYFCASSPTGQGHNYGYTFGSGTRLTVV.

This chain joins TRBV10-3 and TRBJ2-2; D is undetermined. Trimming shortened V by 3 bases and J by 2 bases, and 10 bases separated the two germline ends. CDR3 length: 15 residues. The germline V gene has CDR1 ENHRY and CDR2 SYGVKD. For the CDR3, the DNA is TGTGCCATCAGTGATGGTAGCAGCAACACCGGGGAGCTGTTTTTT. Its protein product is CAISDGSSNTGELFF.

CDR3 nucleotides: TGCAGCGTAATAATCAGGGAGGACTACGAGCAGTACTTC. Translation gives CSVIIREDYEQYF. This sequence joins TRBV29-1 and TRBJ2-7; the D gene is possibly TRBD2 (6 bases). Germline V gene lookup returns CDR1 SQVTM and CDR2 ANQGSEA. Trimming took 6 bases from V and 3 from J, leaving 15 bases between them. The CDR3 runs 13 residues.